The present TCR beta chain was sequenced within a study of response to subunit inactivated influenza vaccine. Points from the study as a whole: Authors suggested seasonal influenza vaccinations each recruit few new T cells.

As to this clonotype: What it binds is unknown.

MiXCR, applied by TCRdb to the RT-PCR reads, yields one record per CDR3 protein. The sample consists of approximately 500,000 distinct CDR3 sequences, under 25% of them appearing once. The ends were cut back, 1 base at V and 1 base at J, with 13 bases in the middle. The CDR3 is made up of 15 amino acids. Germline V gene lookup returns CDR1 DFQATT and CDR2 SNEGSKA (reference sequence). These data are also associated with another study on T cells expressing NK-cell markers. From that paper: TCR beta libraries carry UMIs added by 5'RACE template switching.

The source was CD4+ T cells sorted from PBMCs, collected 11 to 12 days after vaccination. V is TRBV20-1 and J is TRBJ1-1; no reliable D call. This TCR was recovered from a man aged 50-60 years who received an inactivated influenza vaccine. The DNA of the CDR3 is TGCAGTGCTAGAGTTTGGGTGGGATCGAACACTGAAGCTTTCTTT. Translation: CSARVWVGSNTEAFF.